This T cell receptor beta chain was documented in a study of type 1 regulatory T cells. Whole-study context: An in vitro protocol generated T-allo10, a Tr1-enriched, alloantigen-specific CD4 T cell product.

Concerning this clonotype: Its antigen is not known.

Graft donor-derived T-allo10 cells were described as host-alloantigen-specific, anergic, and alloantigen-specifically suppressive. TCRdb passed the reads through MiXCR, listing each CDR3 protein once. The table lists approximately 23,000 distinct CDR3 sequences, 72% of them singletons. V dropped 1 base and J dropped 2 bases, with 16 bases sitting between them. The CDR3 spans 17 residues. Germline lookup yields CDR1 LGHNA and CDR2 YNFKEQ. This clonotype was sampled from a human donor in good health. V usage is TRBV4-2 and J usage is TRBJ2-3; D may be TRBD2 (6 bases). The source material was cultured T cells, either the whole culture or a sorted T cell fraction (not recorded which). Subset in this sample: Tr1-enriched cell product generated in vitro against host alloantigens. In DNA, the CDR3 is TGTGCCAGCAGCCAAGGAATGGTGACTAGTACCACAGATACGCAGTATTTT. Protein product: CASSQGMVTSTTDTQYF.